One sample yielded the 32 T cell receptor beta chains listed below, sequenced in a study of response to subunit inactivated influenza vaccine. TCRdb reanalysed the RT-PCR reads using MiXCR and keeps one entry per CDR3 protein. The sample holds 700,000 to 800,000 distinct CDR3 sequences; approximately 17% are singletons and the top ten take approximately 11%. Sequencing used PBMCs from blood, obtained about 5 days after vaccination. Every receptor here comes from a man aged 45 to 65 who received an inactivated influenza vaccine.

This clonotype was counted between two and nine times. This chain connects TRBV4-3 to TRBJ2-1; a weak D match, TRBD2 (6 bases). The CDR3 length is 17 residues. V was cut by 0 bases and J by 0 bases, with 12 bases left in between. Germline CDR1 reads LGHNA; CDR2 reads YSLEER. The CDR3 loop reads CASSQDKAGSSYNEQFF. CDR3 DNA: TGCGCCAGCAGCCAAGATAAGGCGGGGAGCTCCTACAATGAGCAGTTCTTC.

The genes are TRBV5-1 and TRBJ1-1; unclear D gene. This CDR3 has 15 amino acids. In germline, CDR1 is SGHRS, CDR2 YFSETQ. With 0 bases removed from V and 1 base from J, the gap between germline ends came to 10 bases. CDR3 loop: CASSLAGRRNTEAFF. In DNA, the CDR3 is TGCGCCAGCAGCTTGGCCGGCAGAAGGAACACTGAAGCTTTCTTT.

The gene calls are TRBV9 and TRBJ2-1, with 8 bases lining up with TRBD2. The CDR3 sequence is 17 residues long. V lost 1 base to trimming and J lost 2 bases; unmatched junction nucleotides: 8. Germline CDR1 and CDR2: SGDLS and YYNGEE. The CDR3 loop is CASSVSGGLGTYNEQFF. DNA for the CDR3: TGTGCCAGCAGCGTAAGCGGGGGCCTCGGGACCTACAATGAGCAGTTCTTC.

This clonotype was picked up a small number of times. The chain's CDR3 is CSASAASGATDTQYF. Written as DNA, the CDR3 is TGCAGTGCTAGCGCAGCTAGCGGGGCTACAGATACGCAGTATTTT. J is TRBJ2-3 and V is TRBV20-1; 9 bases map to TRBD2. The length of the CDR3 is 15 residues. Germline values: CDR1 DFQATT, CDR2 SNEGSKA (reference sequence). Losses at the gene ends were 3 bases for V and 3 bases for J; bases not matched to a gene: 7.

The genes are TRBV24-1 and TRBJ2-1; TRBD2 matches 9 bases. Trimming cost V 0 bases and J 6 bases; bases outside gene matches: 2. The CDR3 length is 15 residues. Germline loops: CDR1 KGHDR, CDR2 SFDVKD. The CDR3 DNA reads TGTGCCACCAGTGATTTGGGTAGCGGGGGCAATGAGCAGTTCTTC. Protein product: CATSDLGSGGNEQFF.

This chain connects TRBV20-1 to TRBJ2-5, with TRBD2 matching 9 bases. This CDR3 contains 16 residues. Per the germline V gene, CDR1 is DFQATT and CDR2 is SNEGSKA (reference sequence). The V gene end was trimmed by 0 bases and the J gene end by 5 bases; junction bases not matched to a gene: 10. As DNA, the CDR3 is TGCAGTGCTAGAGATCAATGGCGGGGGGGTTGGGAGACCCAGTACTTC. It specifies CSARDQWRGGWETQYF.

This clonotype was picked up a small number of times. The genes are TRBV27 and TRBJ2-1; 11 nucleotides line up with TRBD2. With V trimmed by 5 bases and J by 6 bases, 6 bases remained unmatched. This CDR3 is built from 15 residues. The germline V gene encodes CDR1 MNHEY and CDR2 SMNVEV (reference sequence). In DNA, the CDR3 is TGTGCCAGCAGTCTAACTACTAGCGGGGGCAATGAGCAGTTCTTC. Its protein is CASSLTTSGGNEQFF.

The sample holds a few counts of this clonotype. The chain couples TRBV7-2 to TRBJ2-1; TRBD1 agrees at 9 bases. Germline loops: CDR1 SGHTA, CDR2 FQGNSA. CDR3 length equals 18 residues. V trimming: 0 bases; J trimming: 6 bases; junction bases outside the gene matches: 12. This CDR3 is CASSLAYGTGLFFNEQFF. The CDR3 DNA follows: TGTGCCAGCAGCTTAGCGTACGGGACAGGGCTTTTTTTCAATGAGCAGTTCTTC.

In this sample, this clonotype turned up a few times. The V gene is TRBV28, the J gene TRBJ2-3, with 7 bases identical to TRBD1. Germline-derived CDR1 and CDR2 are MDHEN and SYDVKM. The CDR3 spans 17 residues. J was trimmed by 0 bases and V by 2 bases; bases with no gene match: 8. CDR3 nucleotide sequence: TGTGCCAGCAGTTTAAATCCCGAACAGGGGAGCACAGATACGCAGTATTTT. This translates into CASSLNPEQGSTDTQYF.

This clonotype came up many times. V gene TRBV5-6 combines with J gene TRBJ2-2, with TRBD2 as a possible D gene (6 bases). The CDR3 covers 18 residues. Germline V CDR1 and CDR2: SGHDT, YYEEEE. Trimming took off 4 bases at V and 0 bases at J, with 19 bases between the two ends. This chain's CDR3 is CASSAEGRRRANTGELFF. The CDR3 coding sequence is TGTGCCAGCAGCGCGGAGGGGAGACGTAGGGCGAACACCGGGGAGCTGTTTTTT.

This clonotype has a count of ten or more. The rearrangement joins TRBV20-1 to TRBJ2-5; 10 bases line up with TRBD2. This CDR3 is 12 amino acids long. In germline, CDR1 is DFQATT, CDR2 SNEGSKA (reference sequence). The ends lost 1 base at V and 7 bases at J; junction bases unmatched: 0. DNA for the CDR3: TGCAGTGCTAGAGGGACTAGCGGGACCCAGTACTTC. It yields the protein CSARGTSGTQYF.

Only a few counts were recorded for this clonotype. CDR3 bases: TGTGCCAGCTCGTCAGGACAGGCTGGCCAGCCCCAGCATTTT. It translates to CASSSGQAGQPQHF. The gene calls are TRBV18 and TRBJ1-5; 7 positions agree with TRBD1. The J segment lost 7 bases and the V segment lost 6 bases, leaving 9 bases of the junction unmatched. The CDR3 extends over 14 amino acids. Per germline, CDR1 KGHSH and CDR2 LQKENI.

This clonotype was seen more than once but under ten times. The rearrangement joins TRBV10-3 to TRBJ1-4, with D maybe TRBD1 (6 bases). Germline V CDR1 and CDR2: ENHRY, SYGVKD. This CDR3 spans 14 amino acids. V lost 3 bases, J lost 6 bases, and 11 bases lay in between. The CDR3 region has the DNA TGTGCCATCAGTGACGGGACATCGCATGAAAAACTGTTTTTT. The encoded protein is CAISDGTSHEKLFF.

CDR3 protein: CATSPYSTGHSYEQYF. The CDR3 DNA reads TGTGCCACCTCCCCCTACTCGACAGGGCATTCCTACGAGCAGTACTTC. The rearrangement uses TRBV15 and TRBJ2-7; 7 nucleotides agree with TRBD1. V shed 8 bases, J shed 1 base, and the junction held 14 bases outside the gene matches. CDR1 is LNHNV and CDR2 is YYDKDF in the germline V gene (reference sequence). CDR3 length: 16 residues.

The chain has TRBV12-3 or TRBV12-4 and TRBJ2-5; D perhaps matches TRBD2 (5 bases). V lost 0 bases and J 5 bases, leaving 13 bases between the germline ends. This CDR3 is 15 amino acids long. The CDR3: CASSLAGSRGETQYF. The CDR3 DNA follows: TGTGCCAGCAGTTTAGCGGGGTCCCGAGGGGAGACCCAGTACTTC.

As DNA, the CDR3 is TGCGCCAGCGTCCGGGACACCGCCACAGATACGCAGTATTTT. This translates into CASVRDTATDTQYF. This chain connects TRBV5-1 to TRBJ2-3; possibly TRBD1 for D (6 bases). V lost 7 bases to trimming and J lost 2 bases, with 14 bases between them. This CDR3 is 14 amino acids long. In germline, CDR1 is SGHRS, CDR2 YFSETQ.

This clonotype was seen a few times. This chain links TRBV29-1 with TRBJ2-1; 7 positions match TRBD1. The germline gives CDR1 SQVTM, CDR2 ANQGSEA. The CDR3 covers 14 residues. V was clipped by 1 base and J by 4 bases; unmatched bases: 4. CDR3 sequence: CSVEVGDRYNEQFF. The CDR3 DNA sequence: TGCAGCGTTGAAGTGGGGGACAGATACAATGAGCAGTTCTTC.

This chain joins TRBV20-1 and TRBJ2-2, with 11 positions matching TRBD2. CDR3 size: 16 residues. Germline V gene data show CDR1 as DFQATT and CDR2 as SNEGSKA (reference sequence). Trimming cost V 0 bases and J 5 bases; bases outside gene matches: 5. CDR3 DNA sequence: TGCAGTGCTAGAGATCAGACTAGCGGGGAAACCGGGGAGCTGTTTTTT. Protein product: CSARDQTSGETGELFF.

This clonotype appeared a few times. The chain employs TRBV29-1 and TRBJ1-2, with a weak D call TRBD1 (6 bases). This CDR3 has 11 amino acids. Germline CDR1 is SQVTM and CDR2 is ANQGSEA. V lost 4 bases to trimming and J lost 8 bases, with 11 bases between them. The CDR3 DNA sequence: TGCAGCGTTGCCACAGGGTTAGGCTACACCTTC. Its protein product is CSVATGLGYTF.

This clonotype came up a few times. This chain joins TRBV28 and TRBJ2-7; 8 positions agree with TRBD1. CDR1 is MDHEN and CDR2 is SYDVKM in the germline V gene. The ends lost 5 bases at V and 8 bases at J; junction bases unmatched: 11. CDR3 length: 14 amino acids. CDR3 loop: CASSGQGAKTQQYF. For the CDR3, the DNA is TGTGCCAGCAGTGGGCAGGGGGCGAAGACCCAGCAGTACTTC.

This clonotype has just a few counts. The chain employs TRBV7-2 and TRBJ2-1, with TRBD2 identical over 7 bases. V lost 1 base and J lost 2; bases outside the gene matches: 5. The CDR3 sequence is 16 residues long. Looked up from germline, CDR1 is SGHTA and CDR2 is FQGNSA. The CDR3 bases are TGTGCCAGCAGCTTAGGTGGACTAGGGACCTACAATGAGCAGTTCTTC. It is translated as CASSLGGLGTYNEQFF.

This clonotype appeared a few times. Relative to the germline gene, one junction end is altered; a read error may explain this. The chain recombines TRBV12-3 or TRBV12-4 with TRBJ2-7; tentative D call: TRBD2 (6 bases). The CDR3 spans 12 residues. CDR3 sequence: CASSQYRDSTNF. The CDR3 DNA is TGTGCCAGCAGTCAATACCGGGACTCCACAAACTTC.

A few counts support this clonotype. This chain joins TRBV5-5 and TRBJ1-3; TRBD1 might be the D (6 bases). Germline-derived CDR1 and CDR2 are SGHKS and YYEKEE (reference sequence). With 5 bases removed from V and 0 bases from J, the gap between germline ends came to 12 bases. This CDR3 is 15 amino acids long. CDR3 residues: CASSLQGNSGNTIYF. DNA for the CDR3: TGTGCCAGCAGTTTGCAGGGGAACTCTGGAAACACCATATATTTT. The entire variable domain, with the rest obtained from reference TRBV5-5 and TRBJ1-3, is as follows: DAGVTQSPTHLIKTRGQQVTLRCSPISGHKSVSWYQQVLGQGPQFIFQYYEKEERGRGNFPDRFSARQFPNYSSELNVNALLLGDSALYLCASSLQGNSGNTIYFGEGSWLTVV.

This clonotype has only a few counts. The chain has TRBV6-5 and TRBJ2-7, with 9 bases matching TRBD2. After removal of 2 bases from V and 1 base from J, the junction contained 3 bases not matched to a gene. CDR1 and CDR2 (germline): MNHEY, SVGAGI. The CDR3 consists of 15 residues. Here the CDR3 reads CASSYAAGGSYEQYF. In DNA form, the CDR3 reads TGTGCCAGCAGTTACGCGGCGGGAGGGTCCTACGAGCAGTACTTC.

This clonotype was recorded a few times. This sequence joins TRBV29-1 and TRBJ2-3; tentatively, D is TRBD2 (5 bases). Per germline, CDR1 SQVTM and CDR2 ANQGSEA. Trimming took 4 bases from V and 8 from J, leaving 16 bases between them. The CDR3 length is 13 residues. CDR3 DNA: TGCAGCGTTGGCGACGGGAATAGGTTTACGCAGTATTTT. Amino acids: CSVGDGNRFTQYF.

The rearrangement links TRBV4-3 to TRBJ2-1, with D unresolved. Trimming stripped 1 base from V and 2 bases from J, with 6 bases between. Germline V CDR1 and CDR2: LGHNA, YSLEER. This CDR3 is 14 amino acids long. The CDR3: CASSQALAYNEQFF. The CDR3 DNA is TGCGCCAGCAGCCAAGCCCTAGCCTACAATGAGCAGTTCTTC.

V usage is TRBV12-3 or TRBV12-4 and J usage is TRBJ2-5; D unresolved. Trimming took off 7 bases at V and 5 bases at J, with 11 bases between the two ends. The CDR3 is made up of 12 amino acids. The CDR3 nucleotides are TGTGCCAGCACCCAAGAGATCGAGACCCAGTACTTC. Amino acids: CASTQEIETQYF.

Comment on this clonotype: A read error may account for a junction end that differs from germline. This chain's CDR3 is CASGLAMVNTDTQYF. The CDR3 bases are TGTGCCAGCGGCTTAGCAATGGTTAACACAGATACGCAGTATTTT. This chain connects TRBV7-6 to TRBJ2-3; D gene unclear. The CDR3 sequence is 15 residues long. Per germline, CDR1 SGHVS and CDR2 FNYEAQ.

This chain links TRBV6-5 with TRBJ1-1; D perhaps matches TRBD1 (6 bases). Trimming shortened V by 2 bases and J by 7 bases, and 14 bases separated the two germline ends. The CDR3 extends over 14 amino acids. CDR1 and CDR2 (germline): MNHEY, SVGAGI. This CDR3 reads CASSYRTGYDEAFF. The CDR3 bases are TGTGCCAGCAGTTACCGTACAGGGTATGATGAAGCTTTCTTT.

This clonotype was found a few times. In nucleotides, the CDR3 is TGCAGTGCTAGGGGAGACAGAATTTTAAACACCGGGGAGCTGTTTTTT. It encodes CSARGDRILNTGELFF. The gene calls are TRBV20-1 and TRBJ2-2; D may be TRBD1 or TRBD2 (5 bases each). CDR3 length: 16 amino acids. Trimming removed 3 bases at V and 2 bases at J, with 16 bases between. Germline V gene sequence: CDR1 DFQATT, CDR2 SNEGSKA (reference sequence).

The count of this clonotype is one. This chain connects TRBV7-2 to TRBJ1-4, with 8 bases identical to TRBD1. V trimming: 5 bases; J trimming: 10 bases; junction bases outside the gene matches: 9. Germline lookup yields CDR1 SGHTA and CDR2 FQGNSA. This CDR3 is 14 amino acids long. In DNA form, the CDR3 reads TGTGCCAGCAGCGGTCAGGGGGCGCTGGGAAAACTGTTTTTT. Protein product: CASSGQGALGKLFF.

The chain recombines TRBV2 with TRBJ2-3; perhaps TRBD1 as D (6 bases). The V end was cut by 6 bases, the J end by 1 base, with 17 bases between. The length of the CDR3 is 16 residues. CDR1 SNHLY and CDR2 FYNNEI come from the germline V gene. CDR3 loop: CASRIDWAGGTDTQYF. CDR3 bases: TGTGCCAGCAGAATCGACTGGGCAGGGGGCACAGATACGCAGTATTTT.